This T cell receptor beta chain is from a study of blood T cell repertoires in COVID-19. Turning to the study itself: COVID-19 samples collected from the United States, Italy and Spain covered acute and convalescent phases.

Clones were sequenced by immunoSEQ multiplex PCR, and TCRdb holds only the in-frame ones, with some missing. The profile shows 250,000 or so clones, about four fifths of them singletons. This clone was seen more than once but under ten times. Germline V CDR1 and CDR2: SQVTM, ANQGSEA. V lost 5 bases to trimming and J lost 2 bases, with 14 bases between them. The CDR3 has 14 amino acids. The rearrangement uses TRBV29-1 and TRBJ2-3; perhaps TRBD1 as D (6 bases). This receptor was identified in a woman under 30 with acute or convalescent COVID-19. Material: peripheral blood. This CDR3 reads CSVLKGVLTDTQYF. Written as DNA, the CDR3 is TGCAGCGTTCTTAAGGGGGTTCTCACAGATACGCAGTATTTT.